These 3 T cell receptor beta chains were all obtained from the same sample, sequenced in a study of blood T cells in healthy people across ages. A second about 7 to 12 cycle PCR used barcoded and J-beta primers. TCRdb called the 5' RACE reads again in MiXCR, with one record for every CDR3 protein. This table has approximately 800,000 distinct CDR3 sequences, under 80% appearing once. Material: blood. Receptors were obtained from a man under 40 in good health.

This rearrangement joins TRBV2 to TRBJ1-5; 8 bases line up with TRBD1. The CDR3 spans 15 residues. Losses at the gene ends were 7 bases for V and 0 bases for J; bases not matched to a gene: 5. Germline V gene sequence: CDR1 SNHLY, CDR2 FYNNEI. The CDR3 loop reads CASTATGVSNQPQHF. The CDR3 bases are TGTGCCAGCACCGCGACAGGGGTTAGCAATCAGCCCCAGCATTTT.

The CDR3 DNA follows: TGTGCCAGCAGTTTGGCCTCCGGGACAGGGGCCTACGAGCAGTACTTC. It yields the protein CASSLASGTGAYEQYF. This chain joins TRBV28 and TRBJ2-4; TRBD1 agrees at 10 bases. The J call may be in error: the DNA end matches TRBJ2-7 better. The CDR3 consists of 16 residues. From germline, CDR1 is MDHEN and CDR2 SYDVKM.

The rearrangement joins TRBV12-3 or TRBV12-4 to TRBJ1-6; 7 bases are shared with TRBD1. J lost 5 bases, V lost 4 bases, and 5 bases had no gene match. This CDR3 comprises 15 residues. CDR3 amino acids: CASSSRDSNNSPLHF. The CDR3 nucleotides read TGTGCCAGCAGTTCCCGGGACAGTAATAATTCACCCCTCCACTTT.